The entry below gives a single TCR beta chain sequence along with its context. What it binds is unknown. The assay was immunoSEQ multiplex PCR, and TCRdb's table has in-frame clones only and misses some. Here the sample spans roughly 110,000 clones, roughly 90% being singletons. Trimming took off 5 bases at V and 7 bases at J, with 10 bases between the two ends. CDR3 length: 12 residues. CDR1 SGHAT and CDR2 FQNNGV come from the germline V gene. The sample is drawn from a study of T cell responses to AZD1222 COVID-19 vaccine. Overall study results and limits: Spike-specific TCR repertoires showed rising breadth and depth after two AZD1222 doses. Across spike, vaccine-associated CD4 TCRs were found, dominant at 160-218 and 743-854. Unmutated variant regions are reportedly the target of nearly half of TCRs that are spike-specific. Donors were chiefly white British, with a greater number of females, and clonal diversity was perhaps underestimated.

The input for sequencing was peripheral blood, taken on day 0 of AZD1222 vaccination. V is TRBV11-2 and J is TRBJ2-3; no firm D call. The receptor's source is an adult in good health. The CDR3 DNA follows: TGTGCCAGCAGCCAAAATACGTATACGCAGTATTTT. The encoded protein is CASSQNTYTQYF.